The 6 T cell receptor beta chains below all came from one sample that was sequenced in a study of T cell responses to AZD1222 COVID-19 vaccine. The repertoire was sequenced with immunoSEQ multiplex PCR; TCRdb's copy has only in-frame clones and lacks some. The table lists about 140,000 clones, with about 2.2% in the top ten. Specimen: peripheral blood. The receptors derive from an adult in good health.

The V and J genes are TRBV6-5 and TRBJ2-2; TRBD1 might be the D (5 bases). With 6 bases removed from V and 1 base from J, the gap between germline ends came to 9 bases. Germline lookup yields CDR1 MNHEY and CDR2 SVGAGI. The length of the CDR3 is 14 residues. The CDR3 region has the DNA TGTGCCAGCAGGACCACAGGGAACACCGGGGAGCTGTTTTTT. It yields the protein CASRTTGNTGELFF.

V usage is TRBV5-1 and J usage is TRBJ1-2; unclear D gene. Trimming pared 4 bases from V and 3 bases from J, leaving 10 bases between. This CDR3 region has 13 residues. The germline V gene has CDR1 SGHRS and CDR2 YFSETQ. DNA for the CDR3: TGCGCCAGCAGCCCAAAGGGAGACTATGGCTACACCTTC. Its translation is CASSPKGDYGYTF.

The rearrangement links TRBV25-1 to TRBJ1-1, with unresolved D. The CDR3 has 13 amino acids. With 8 bases removed from V and 4 bases from J, the gap between germline ends came to 14 bases. The germline V gene encodes CDR1 MGHDK and CDR2 SYGVNS. DNA for the CDR3: TGTGCCAGCGCTAGGAATTCTTTCACTGAAGCTTTCTTT. Translation gives CASARNSFTEAFF.

This sequence joins TRBV5-4 and TRBJ1-2; D perhaps matches TRBD1 (6 bases). The CDR3 is 14 residues long. Trimming cost V 4 bases and J 3 bases, with 13 bases left between them. From germline, CDR1 is SGHNT and CDR2 YYREEE (reference sequence). The CDR3: CASSKAGGDYGYTF. The CDR3 bases are TGTGCCAGCAGCAAGGCGGGGGGCGACTATGGCTACACCTTC.

The gene calls are TRBV6-5 and TRBJ1-4; D unclear. Trimming took off 5 bases at V and 0 bases at J, with 10 bases between the two ends. Germline CDR1 reads MNHEY; CDR2 reads SVGAGI. This CDR3 has 15 residues. The CDR3 loop reads CASSIYRTTNEKLFF. CDR3 DNA sequence: TGTGCCAGCAGTATTTACAGAACAACTAATGAAAAACTGTTTTTT.

The gene calls are TRBV6-4 and TRBJ1-4, with 7 bases matching TRBD1. V was pared by 3 bases and J by 8 bases, with 3 bases of the junction left unmatched. The V gene's germline CDR1 is MRHNA and CDR2 SNTAGT. CDR3 length: 13 amino acids. The CDR3 DNA reads TGTGCCAGCAGTGAGGCAGGGGGAGAAAAACTGTTTTTT. Translating it yields CASSEAGGEKLFF.